This TCR beta chain originates from a study of cytomegalovirus exposure and HLA in healthy donors. The wider study: An earlier analysis identified approximately 120 million unique TCR beta sequences in about 170 million T cells. The study, taken as a whole, reports: A previous analysis found most TCR beta V segments productive roughly 87% or roughly 30% of the time.

In the PCR, 60 Vbeta and 13 Jbeta primers were used. This table comes from immunoSEQ multiplex PCR, and its TCRdb copy is limited to in-frame clones, with some not included. The table shows some 180,000 clones, with around four fifths occurring only once. The germline V gene has CDR1 MNHNS and CDR2 SASEGT. CDR3 size: 13 residues. V shed 6 bases and J shed 9 bases, with 15 bases lying between them. This clone has only a few counts. Antigen: not known. Material: PBMCs. This clonotype originated in a woman in her sixties or seventies in good health and CMV-seropositive. This rearrangement joins TRBV6-1 to TRBJ2-1; maybe TRBD1 (6 bases). CDR3 protein: CASRVTQGIEQFF. The CDR3 DNA reads as TGTGCCAGCAGAGTTACACAGGGAATTGAGCAGTTCTTC.